The 29 T cell receptor beta chains listed next were all sequenced from one sample in a study of blood T cells in healthy people across ages. It was with a sample-barcoded 5' primer and a J-beta primer mix that a second PCR of about 6 to 12 cycles was run. Each CDR3 protein gets one entry after TCRdb re-called the 5' RACE reads with MiXCR. The sample carries hundreds of thousands of distinct CDR3 sequences, approximately 59% recorded once. The source material was blood. These receptors all stem from a man aged 55 to 69 in good health.

This clonotype has just a few counts. The rearrangement links TRBV4-2 to TRBJ2-6; tentative D call: TRBD1 (5 bases). Germline CDR1 LGHNA, CDR2 YNFKEQ. With 0 bases removed from V and 0 bases from J, the gap between germline ends came to 12 bases. The CDR3 runs 18 residues. The CDR3 is CASSQDIQDSSGANVLTF. In DNA, the CDR3 is TGTGCCAGCAGCCAAGACATACAAGACAGCTCTGGGGCCAACGTCCTGACTTTC.

The genes are TRBV18 and TRBJ1-5, with a weak D call TRBD1 (6 bases). Trimming stripped 4 bases from V and 2 bases from J, with 18 bases between. The CDR3 runs to 17 residues. CDR1 is KGHSH, CDR2 LQKENI, per germline. In DNA, the CDR3 is TGTGCCAGCTCACTTCTGGGGGGCGGGTCGGGCAATCAGCCCCAGCATTTT. The encoded protein is CASSLLGGGSGNQPQHF.

The chain is built from TRBV25-1 and TRBJ2-5; D possibly matches TRBD1 or TRBD2 (5 bases each). The CDR3 spans 11 residues. Between the trimmed V and J ends, which lost 10 bases and 11 bases, there was a span of 17 bases. Germline CDR1 and CDR2: MGHDK and SYGVNS. The CDR3: CATGTGLKQYF. The DNA of the CDR3 is TGTGCCACCGGGACCGGCCTCAAGCAGTACTTC. Looking up the rest from reference TRBV25-1 and TRBJ2-5 gives the full variable domain: EADIYQTPRYLVIGTGKKITLECSQTMGHDKMYWYQQDPGMELHLIHYSYGVNSTEKGDLSSESTVSRIRTEHFPLTLESARPSHTSQYLCATGTGLKQYFGPGTRLLVL.

The chain is built from TRBV12-3 or TRBV12-4 and TRBJ2-4, with D maybe TRBD1 (6 bases). With the DNA end fitting TRBJ2-7 better, the J assignment may be wrong. This CDR3 is built from 13 residues. This CDR3 is CASSRQDHYEQYF. In DNA, the CDR3 is TGTGCCAGCAGTCGACAGGATCATTACGAGCAGTACTTC.

The rearrangement uses TRBV10-1 and TRBJ2-3, with 10 bases aligning to TRBD1. The CDR3 totals 15 residues. V lost 6 bases and J lost 2; bases outside the gene matches: 5. CDR1 WNHNN and CDR2 SYGVQD come from the germline V gene (reference sequence). The CDR3 DNA follows: TGCGCCAGCAGCCGGACAGGGGGGCTCACAGATACGCAGTATTTT. Its protein product is CASSRTGGLTDTQYF.

This clonotype has more than one count but fewer than ten. Written as DNA, the CDR3 is TGTGCCATCACCACACCGGGACAGGGGGGTGGCTACACCTTC. It codes for CAITTPGQGGGYTF. The V call is TRBV10-3, the J call TRBJ1-2, with 11 bases that match TRBD1. V dropped 7 bases and J dropped 7; count of bases not matched to a gene: 8. Germline lookup yields CDR1 ENHRY and CDR2 SYGVKD. This CDR3 is built from 14 residues.

This rearrangement joins TRBV28 to TRBJ1-2; no clear D. This CDR3 region has 12 residues. V dropped 6 bases and J dropped 2 bases, with 7 bases sitting between them. CDR1 is MDHEN and CDR2 is SYDVKM in the germline V gene. The CDR3 region has the DNA TGTGCCAGCAGCCCCGAGAACTATGGCTACACCTTC. Amino acid sequence: CASSPENYGYTF.

The V call is TRBV5-1, the J call TRBJ1-1; D possibly corresponds to TRBD1 (6 bases). Deletions cut 0 bases from V and 8 bases from J, with 14 bases between. CDR3 length: 14 residues. Germline CDR1 and CDR2: SGHRS and YFSETQ. CDR3 sequence reads: CASSLAITGREAFF. CDR3 DNA: TGCGCCAGCAGCTTGGCTATAACAGGGAGAGAAGCTTTCTTT.

This clonotype appeared a few times. The rearrangement joins TRBV5-4 to TRBJ2-5; D possibly corresponds to TRBD1 (6 bases). Trimming left V 4 bases short and J 5 bases short, with 18 bases between. Germline V gives CDR1 SGHNT, CDR2 YYREEE (reference sequence). This CDR3 comprises 15 residues. The DNA for the CDR3 is TGTGCCAGCAGCCTGGACAGAACTACGGGGGAGACCCAGTACTTC. Protein: CASSLDRTTGETQYF. The full variable domain, its missing parts supplied by reference TRBV5-4 and TRBJ2-5, is ETGVTQSPTHLIKTRGQQVTLRCSSQSGHNTVSWYQQALGQGPQFIFQYYREEENGRGNFPPRFSGLQFPNYSSELNVNALELDDSALYLCASSLDRTTGETQYFGPGTRLLVL.

This clonotype turned up a few times. The chain couples TRBV20-1 to TRBJ2-5; 15 nucleotides agree with TRBD2. This CDR3 has 15 amino acids. After removal of 4 bases from V and 5 bases from J, the junction contained 5 bases not matched to a gene. From germline, CDR1 is DFQATT and CDR2 SNEGSKA (reference sequence). CDR3 amino acids: CSAIRTSGGDETQYF. The CDR3 bases are TGCAGTGCTATCCGGACTAGCGGGGGGGACGAGACCCAGTACTTC.

The rearrangement uses TRBV6-5 and TRBJ2-1; 7 positions match TRBD2. Germline CDR1 and CDR2: MNHEY and SVGAGI. This CDR3 is built from 14 residues. Trimming took 6 bases from V and 6 from J; bases not matched to a gene: 8. The CDR3 sequence: CASSSGLHSNEQFF. The CDR3 bases are TGTGCCAGCAGCTCGGGACTACATAGCAATGAGCAGTTCTTC.

This clonotype was detected only once. This chain's CDR3 is CASSPQVVAPYNEQFF. The CDR3 bases are TGTGCCAGCAGCCCGCAGGTAGTAGCCCCCTACAATGAGCAGTTCTTC. This chain joins TRBV7-2 and TRBJ2-1; D gene unclear. The CDR3 runs 16 residues. Trimming removed 5 bases at V and 2 bases at J, with 16 bases between. Germline V gene sequence: CDR1 SGHTA, CDR2 FQGNSA.

The genes are TRBV7-2 and TRBJ2-7, with D uncertain. The DNA matches TRBJ2-5 better at its end, which makes the J call doubtful. Per germline, CDR1 SGHTA and CDR2 FQGNSA. The CDR3 covers 13 residues. The CDR3, as DNA: TGTGCCAGCAGCGCTGGCCCCAGGGAGACCCAGTACTTC. It yields the protein CASSAGPRETQYF.

This clonotype came up a few times. CDR3 DNA: TGTGCCAGTAGTACGACAGGGGGCATAGAGACCCAGTACTTC. Residues: CASSTTGGIETQYF. The chain joins TRBV19 to TRBJ2-5; TRBD1 aligns across 10 bases. This CDR3 is built from 14 residues. Looked up from germline, CDR1 is LNHDA and CDR2 is SQIVND (reference sequence). V shed 4 bases and J 4 bases; nucleotides not matched to a gene: 3.

In nucleotides, the CDR3 is TGTGCCAGCAGCAGGGTAGCGGGGGGCCACGAGCAGTACTTC. It yields the protein CASSRVAGGHEQYF. This sequence joins TRBV3-1 and TRBJ2-7; 10 bases line up with TRBD2. Germline lookup yields CDR1 LGHDT and CDR2 YNNKEL (reference sequence). The CDR3 is 14 amino acids. J was trimmed by 5 bases and V by 5 bases; bases with no gene match: 6.

This clonotype appeared a few times. The chain recombines TRBV2 with TRBJ2-3, with 11 positions matching TRBD1. This CDR3 contains 14 residues. From germline, CDR1 is SNHLY and CDR2 FYNNEI. V shed 11 bases and J 3 bases; nucleotides not matched to a gene: 7. The CDR3 DNA sequence: TGTGCCCTGCGGACAGGGGGCAGGACAGATACGCAGTATTTT. Translating it yields CALRTGGRTDTQYF. Based on the CDR3 plus reference TRBV2 and TRBJ2-3, the full variable domain is EPEVTQTPSHQVTQMGQEVILRCVPISNHLYFYWYRQILGQKVEFLVSFYNNEISEKSEIFDDQFSVERPDGSNFTLKIRSTKLEDSAMYFCALRTGGRTDTQYFGPGTRLTVL.

This sequence joins TRBV7-2 and TRBJ2-3; a possible D gene is TRBD2 (6 bases). The CDR3 consists of 14 residues. The V gene's germline CDR1 is SGHTA and CDR2 FQGNSA. The V end was cut by 5 bases, the J end by 3 bases, with 12 bases between. CDR3 nucleotides: TGTGCCAGCAGCCTTCGGGGGTTGACAGATACGCAGTATTTT. Encoded protein: CASSLRGLTDTQYF.

This clonotype has only a few counts. The chain recombines TRBV9 with TRBJ1-2; 8 bases are a match to TRBD1. The CDR3 consists of 15 residues. Germline V gives CDR1 SGDLS, CDR2 YYNGEE. V shed 3 bases, J shed 6 bases, and the junction held 10 bases outside the gene matches. In DNA, the CDR3 is TGTGCCAGCAGCGCCCCCATTCCAGGGGGCGATGGCTACACCTTC. Its translation: CASSAPIPGGDGYTF. Combining the CDR3 with reference TRBV9 and TRBJ1-2 gives the whole variable domain DSGVTQTPKHLITATGQRVTLRCSPRSGDLSVYWYQQSLDQGLQFLIQYYNGEERAKGNILERFSAQQFPDLHSELNLSSLELGDSALYFCASSAPIPGGDGYTFGSGTRLTVV.

This chain uses TRBV10-3 with TRBJ1-5; a weak D match, TRBD1 (5 bases). V dropped 4 bases and J dropped 2 bases, with 12 bases sitting between them. The CDR3 has 15 amino acids. CDR1 is ENHRY, CDR2 SYGVKD, per germline. The CDR3: CAISVADSGNQPQHF. DNA of the CDR3: TGTGCCATCAGTGTGGCCGACAGCGGCAATCAGCCCCAGCATTTT.

J is TRBJ2-7 and V is TRBV5-1; 8 nucleotides align to TRBD1. There are 16 residues in the CDR3. Per germline, CDR1 SGHRS and CDR2 YFSETQ. V lost 0 bases and J lost 7; bases outside the gene matches: 12. CDR3 nucleotides: TGCGCCAGCAGCTTGGGCGACAGGGGAATTGGGAATGAGCAGTACTTC. It specifies CASSLGDRGIGNEQYF.

V gene TRBV20-1 combines with J gene TRBJ2-1; the D gene is possibly TRBD1 (5 bases). Trimming shortened V by 1 base and J by 10 bases, and 17 bases separated the two germline ends. Germline CDR1 DFQATT, CDR2 SNEGSKA (reference sequence). CDR3 size: 14 residues. CDR3 in DNA: TGCAGTGCTAGAGGGCAGGGTAGGGCTCGGGAGCAGTTCTTC. Its protein product is CSARGQGRAREQFF.

The chain carries TRBV20-1 and TRBJ1-1; the D gene is possibly TRBD1 (5 bases). The CDR3 length is 14 residues. Per the germline V gene, CDR1 is DFQATT and CDR2 is SNEGSKA (reference sequence). Between the trimmed V and J ends, which lost 0 bases and 5 bases, there was a span of 13 bases. CDR3 sequence reads: CSARDPGGRTEAFF. The CDR3 bases are TGCAGTGCTAGAGATCCGGGGGGAAGGACTGAAGCTTTCTTT.

This clonotype has only a few counts. The chain recombines TRBV29-1 with TRBJ1-4, with TRBD1 as a possible D gene (5 bases). Per germline, CDR1 SQVTM and CDR2 ANQGSEA. The germline V and J ends were trimmed by 3 bases and 5 bases, with 10 bases remaining between them. There are 13 residues in the CDR3. The CDR3, as DNA: TGCAGCGTTGAGCCGGGGCCAAATGAAAAACTGTTTTTT. Its protein product is CSVEPGPNEKLFF. The full variable domain, completed using reference TRBV29-1 and TRBJ1-4, is SAVISQKPSRDICQRGTSLTIQCQVDSQVTMMFWYRQQPGQSLTLIATANQGSEATYESGFVIDKFPISRPNLTFSTLTVSNMSPEDSSIYLCSVEPGPNEKLFFGSGTQLSVL.

The chain is built from TRBV5-1 and TRBJ2-5; D is ambiguous. This CDR3 contains 13 residues. Germline V gene data show CDR1 as SGHRS and CDR2 as YFSETQ. V was clipped by 1 base and J by 4 bases, with 8 bases between them. The CDR3 sequence: CASSLSSIETQYF. Here the CDR3 DNA reads TGCGCCAGCAGCTTGTCGTCCATAGAGACCCAGTACTTC.

The gene calls are TRBV11-1 and TRBJ2-7, with 9 positions matching TRBD2. With the DNA end fitting TRBJ2-5 better, the J assignment may be wrong. The CDR3 runs 16 residues. Germline V gives CDR1 SGHAT, CDR2 FQDESV (reference sequence). In DNA, the CDR3 is TGTGCCAGCAGCTTAGGCGGGGGGGCGATTGGAGAGACCCAGTACTTC. Translation: CASSLGGGAIGETQYF.

The V gene is TRBV12-3 or TRBV12-4, the J gene TRBJ2-5; 11 nucleotides agree with TRBD1. CDR3 size: 15 residues. V lost 5 bases, J lost 5 bases, and 7 bases stayed unmatched. The CDR3, as DNA: TGTGCCAGCAGTCCCGGGACAGGGGGATGGGAGACCCAGTACTTC. This encodes CASSPGTGGWETQYF.

As for this clonotype: The junction departs from germline at one end; a sequencing error may be responsible. The chain employs TRBV6-6 and TRBJ2-5, with 7 bases fitting TRBD1. The CDR3 has 14 residues. The germline gives CDR1 MNHNY, CDR2 SVGAGI (reference sequence). CDR3 sequence (DNA): TGTGCCTGCAGGGACAGCCTGTACCAAGAGACCCAGTACTTC. It translates to CACRDSLYQETQYF.

This chain joins TRBV12-3 or TRBV12-4 and TRBJ2-7; 11 bases are shared with TRBD2. The CDR3 has 15 residues. The V segment lost 3 bases and the J segment 6 bases; nucleotides outside the gene matches: 7. CDR3 residues: CASSLGLAGGGEQYF. The CDR3 DNA reads as TGTGCCAGCAGTTTGGGTCTAGCGGGGGGTGGCGAGCAGTACTTC.

The chain has TRBV7-9 and TRBJ1-2; 9 positions match TRBD1. V lost 1 base, J lost 2 bases, and 5 bases stayed unmatched. The CDR3 consists of 16 residues. Germline V gene sequence: CDR1 SEHNR, CDR2 FQNEAQ (reference sequence). CDR3 amino acids: CASSLVPGQGNYGYTF. The CDR3 nucleotides are TGTGCCAGCAGCTTAGTACCGGGACAGGGCAACTATGGCTACACCTTC.